This T cell receptor beta chain was obtained from a study of T cell clonality in common variable immunodeficiency. The study, taken as a whole, reports: Authors noted CVID clonality's cause needs subpopulation repertoire sequencing. Fewer deletions and N-nucleotide insertions were reportedly seen in common variable immunodeficiency TCR beta sequences.

Sequencing used immunoSEQ multiplex PCR; TCRdb keeps in-frame clones, though not all of them. The specimen's table records roughly 16,000 clones. The CDR3 is 14 amino acids. Unmatched junction bases numbered 4, after V lost 3 bases and J lost 5 bases. Looked up from germline, CDR1 is SGHTA and CDR2 is FQGTGA. As for this clone: The antigen is unknown. The missing CDR3 end, 3 residues past where the read stops, is filled in from the germline J gene.

This TCR came from a human donor with common variable immunodeficiency. Sequences were obtained from peripheral blood mononuclear cells. This chain links TRBV7-3 with TRBJ2-1; TRBD1 matches at 7 bases. The covered CDR3 bases are TGTGCCAGCAGCTTTGGGACAGTTAACAATGAG. Amino acids: CASSFGTVNNE. The full CDR3 protein is CASSFGTVNNEQFF.